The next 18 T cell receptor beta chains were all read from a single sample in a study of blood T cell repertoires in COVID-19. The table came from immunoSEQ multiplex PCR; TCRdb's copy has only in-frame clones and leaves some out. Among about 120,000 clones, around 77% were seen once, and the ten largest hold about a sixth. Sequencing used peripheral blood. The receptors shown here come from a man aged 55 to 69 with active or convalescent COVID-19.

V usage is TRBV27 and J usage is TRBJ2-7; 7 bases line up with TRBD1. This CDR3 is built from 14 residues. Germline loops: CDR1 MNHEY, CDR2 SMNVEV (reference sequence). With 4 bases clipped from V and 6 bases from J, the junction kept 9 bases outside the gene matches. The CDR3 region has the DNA TGTGCCAGCAGTTCGTCCGTAGGGGGCCGCGAGCAGTACTTC. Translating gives CASSSSVGGREQYF.

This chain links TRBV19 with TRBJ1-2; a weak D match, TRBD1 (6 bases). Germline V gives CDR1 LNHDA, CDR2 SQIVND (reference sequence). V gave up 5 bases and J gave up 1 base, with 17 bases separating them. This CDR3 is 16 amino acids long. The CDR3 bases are TGTGCCAGTAGTCTCGGGACACCGAATAATAACTATGGCTACACCTTC. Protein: CASSLGTPNNNYGYTF. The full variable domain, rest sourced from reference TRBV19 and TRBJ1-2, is DGGITQSPKYLFRKEGQNVTLSCEQNLNHDAMYWYRQDPGQGLRLIYYSQIVNDFQKGDIAEGYSVSREKKESFPLTVTSAQKNPTAFYLCASSLGTPNNNYGYTFGSGTRLTVV.

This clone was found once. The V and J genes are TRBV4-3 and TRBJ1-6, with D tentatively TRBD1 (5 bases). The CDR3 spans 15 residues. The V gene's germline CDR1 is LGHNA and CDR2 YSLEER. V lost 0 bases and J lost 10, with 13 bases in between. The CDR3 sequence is CASSQDRRGPSPLHF. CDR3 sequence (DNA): TGCGCCAGCAGCCAAGATAGGAGGGGCCCGTCACCCCTCCACTTT.

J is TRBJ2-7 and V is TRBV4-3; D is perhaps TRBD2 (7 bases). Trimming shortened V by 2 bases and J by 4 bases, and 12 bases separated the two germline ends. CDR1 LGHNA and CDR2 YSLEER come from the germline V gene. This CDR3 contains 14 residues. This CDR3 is CASSQRGGGYEQYF. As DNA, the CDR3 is TGCGCCAGCAGCCAACGAGGGGGAGGGTACGAGCAGTACTTC.

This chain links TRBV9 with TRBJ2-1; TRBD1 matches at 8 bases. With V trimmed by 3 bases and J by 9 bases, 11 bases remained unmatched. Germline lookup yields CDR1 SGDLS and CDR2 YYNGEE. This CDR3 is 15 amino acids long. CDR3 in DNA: TGTGCCAGCAGCGAGCTCCAGGGGGCTAACGTTGAGCAGTTCTTC. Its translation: CASSELQGANVEQFF.

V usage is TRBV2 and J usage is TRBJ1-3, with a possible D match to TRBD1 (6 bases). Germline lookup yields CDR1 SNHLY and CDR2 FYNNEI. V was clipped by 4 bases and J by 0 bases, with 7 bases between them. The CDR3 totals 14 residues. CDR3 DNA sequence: TGTGCCAGCAGTGGGACAGCCTCTGGAAACACCATATATTTT. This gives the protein CASSGTASGNTIYF.

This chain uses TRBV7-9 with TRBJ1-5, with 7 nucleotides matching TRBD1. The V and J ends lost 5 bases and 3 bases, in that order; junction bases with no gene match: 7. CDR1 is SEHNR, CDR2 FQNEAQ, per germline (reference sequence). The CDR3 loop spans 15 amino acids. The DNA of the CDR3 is TGTGCCAGCAGCGCCCCGGGACAGATCAATCAGCCCCAGCATTTT. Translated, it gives CASSAPGQINQPQHF.

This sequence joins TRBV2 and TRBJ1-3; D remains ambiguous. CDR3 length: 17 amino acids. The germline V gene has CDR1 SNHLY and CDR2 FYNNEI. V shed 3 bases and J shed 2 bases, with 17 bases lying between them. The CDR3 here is CASSELPARVAGNTIYF. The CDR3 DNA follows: TGTGCCAGCAGTGAGTTACCCGCGAGGGTAGCTGGAAACACCATATATTTT.

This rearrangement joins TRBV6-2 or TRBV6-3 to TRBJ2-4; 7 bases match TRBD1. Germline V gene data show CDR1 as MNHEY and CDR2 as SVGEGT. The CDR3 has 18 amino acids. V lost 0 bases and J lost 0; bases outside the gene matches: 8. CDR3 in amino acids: CASSYSTGAGLAKNIQYF. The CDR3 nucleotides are TGTGCCAGCAGTTACTCAACAGGGGCCGGACTAGCCAAAAACATTCAGTACTTC.

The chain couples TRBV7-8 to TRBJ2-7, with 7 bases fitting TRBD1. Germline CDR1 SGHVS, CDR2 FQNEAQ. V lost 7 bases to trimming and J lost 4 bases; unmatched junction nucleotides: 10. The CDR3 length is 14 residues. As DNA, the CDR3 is TGTGCCAGCACCCTTGCAGGGGGAAAATACGAGCAGTACTTC. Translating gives CASTLAGGKYEQYF.

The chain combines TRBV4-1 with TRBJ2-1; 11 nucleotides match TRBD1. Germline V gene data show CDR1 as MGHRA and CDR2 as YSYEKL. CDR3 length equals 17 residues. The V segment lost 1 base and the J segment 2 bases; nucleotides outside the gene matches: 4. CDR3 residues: CASSQVGDRGTYNEQFF. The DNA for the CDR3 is TGCGCCAGCAGCCAAGTAGGGGACAGGGGGACCTACAATGAGCAGTTCTTC.

Here the CDR3 reads CASNWQGAGEAFF. The DNA for the CDR3 is TGTGCCAGCAATTGGCAGGGGGCTGGTGAAGCTTTCTTT. The chain uses TRBV2 and TRBJ1-1, with 8 positions matching TRBD1. Germline CDR1 is SNHLY and CDR2 is FYNNEI. Trimming took 7 bases from V and 7 from J; bases not matched to a gene: 8. There are 13 residues in the CDR3. Drawing the rest from reference TRBV2 and TRBJ1-1, the complete variable domain is EPEVTQTPSHQVTQMGQEVILRCVPISNHLYFYWYRQILGQKVEFLVSFYNNEISEKSEIFDDQFSVERPDGSNFTLKIRSTKLEDSAMYFCASNWQGAGEAFFGQGTRLTVV.

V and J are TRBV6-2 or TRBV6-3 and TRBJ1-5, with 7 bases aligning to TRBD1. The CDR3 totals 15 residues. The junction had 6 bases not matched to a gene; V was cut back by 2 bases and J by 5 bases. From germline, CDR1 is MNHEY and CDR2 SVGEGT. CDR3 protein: CASSYGTGTDQPQHF. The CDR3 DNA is TGTGCCAGCAGTTACGGAACAGGGACAGATCAGCCCCAGCATTTT.

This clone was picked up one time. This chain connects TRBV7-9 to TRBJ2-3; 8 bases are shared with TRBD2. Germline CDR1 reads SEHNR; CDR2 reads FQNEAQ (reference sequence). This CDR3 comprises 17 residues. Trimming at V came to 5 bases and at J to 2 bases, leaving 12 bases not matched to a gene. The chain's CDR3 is CASSRSFEREFTDTQYF. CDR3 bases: TGTGCCAGCAGCCGCAGCTTTGAGCGGGAGTTCACAGATACGCAGTATTTT.

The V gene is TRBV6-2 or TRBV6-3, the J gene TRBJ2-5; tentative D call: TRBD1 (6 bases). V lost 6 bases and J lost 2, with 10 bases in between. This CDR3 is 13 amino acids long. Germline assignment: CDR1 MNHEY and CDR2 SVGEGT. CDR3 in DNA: TGTGCCAGCAGCCCCCAGGGGCAAGAGACCCAGTACTTC. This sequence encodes CASSPQGQETQYF.

The CDR3 protein is CASSSTALAGGTKETQYF. CDR3 DNA: TGTGCCAGCTCTAGTACAGCTCTAGCGGGGGGGACAAAAGAGACCCAGTACTTC. The rearrangement links TRBV2 to TRBJ2-5; 12 positions match TRBD2. Germline assignment: CDR1 SNHLY and CDR2 FYNNEI. The CDR3 loop spans 18 amino acids. V gave up 8 bases and J gave up 3 bases; unmatched junction bases: 16.

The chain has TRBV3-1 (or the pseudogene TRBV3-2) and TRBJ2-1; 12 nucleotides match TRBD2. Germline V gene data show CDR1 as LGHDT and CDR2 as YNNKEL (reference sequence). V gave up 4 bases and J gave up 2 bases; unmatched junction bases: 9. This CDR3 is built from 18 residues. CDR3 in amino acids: CASSLRTSGTSPYNEQFF. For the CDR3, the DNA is TGTGCCAGCAGCCTCCGGACTAGCGGGACGTCCCCCTACAATGAGCAGTTCTTC.

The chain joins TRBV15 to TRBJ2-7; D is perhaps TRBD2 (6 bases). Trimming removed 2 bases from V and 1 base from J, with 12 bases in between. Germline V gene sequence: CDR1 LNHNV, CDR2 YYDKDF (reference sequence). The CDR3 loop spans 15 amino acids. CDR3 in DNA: TGTGCCACCAGCAGATCCCTTGGGGGGTCCTACGAGCAGTACTTC. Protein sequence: CATSRSLGGSYEQYF.